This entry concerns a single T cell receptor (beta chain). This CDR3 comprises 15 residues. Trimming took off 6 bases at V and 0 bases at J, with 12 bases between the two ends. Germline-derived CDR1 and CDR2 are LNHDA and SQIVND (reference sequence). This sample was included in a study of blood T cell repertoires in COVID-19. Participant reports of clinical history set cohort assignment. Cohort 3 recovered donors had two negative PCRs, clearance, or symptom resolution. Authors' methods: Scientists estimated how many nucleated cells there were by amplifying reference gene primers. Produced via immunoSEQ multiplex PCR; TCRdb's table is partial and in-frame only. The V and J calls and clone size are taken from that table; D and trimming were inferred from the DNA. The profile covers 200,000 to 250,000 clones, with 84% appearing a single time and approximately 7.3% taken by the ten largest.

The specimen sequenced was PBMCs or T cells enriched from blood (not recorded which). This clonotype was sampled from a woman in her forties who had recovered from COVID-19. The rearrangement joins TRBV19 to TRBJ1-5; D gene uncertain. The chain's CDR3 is CASSLLRDSNQPQHF. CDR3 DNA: TGTGCCAGTAGCCTACTGAGGGATAGCAATCAGCCCCAGCATTTT.